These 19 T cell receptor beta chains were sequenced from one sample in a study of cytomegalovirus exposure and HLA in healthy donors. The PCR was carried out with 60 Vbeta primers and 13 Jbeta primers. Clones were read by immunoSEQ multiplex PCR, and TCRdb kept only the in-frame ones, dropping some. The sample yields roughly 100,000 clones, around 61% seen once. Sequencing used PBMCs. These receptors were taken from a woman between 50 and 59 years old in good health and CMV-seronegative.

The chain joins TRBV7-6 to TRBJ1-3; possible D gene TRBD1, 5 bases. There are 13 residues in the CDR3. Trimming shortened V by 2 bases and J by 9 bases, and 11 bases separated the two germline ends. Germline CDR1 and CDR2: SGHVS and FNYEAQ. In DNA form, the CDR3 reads TGTGCCAGCAGCTTACAGGGCGCCGGCACCATATATTTT. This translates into CASSLQGAGTIYF.

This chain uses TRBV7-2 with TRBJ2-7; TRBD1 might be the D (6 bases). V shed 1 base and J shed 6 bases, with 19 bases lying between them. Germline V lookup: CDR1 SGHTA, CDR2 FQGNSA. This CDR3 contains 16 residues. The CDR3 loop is CASSLVSSRGLGEQYF. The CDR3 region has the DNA TGTGCCAGCAGCTTAGTTAGCTCCAGGGGCCTGGGCGAGCAGTACTTC.

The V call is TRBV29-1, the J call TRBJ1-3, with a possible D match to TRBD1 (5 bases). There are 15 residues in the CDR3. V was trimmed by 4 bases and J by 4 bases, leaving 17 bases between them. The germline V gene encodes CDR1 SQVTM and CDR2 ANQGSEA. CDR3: CSVGGQLSSGNTIYF. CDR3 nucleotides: TGCAGCGTTGGAGGACAATTGTCGTCGGGAAACACCATATATTTT.

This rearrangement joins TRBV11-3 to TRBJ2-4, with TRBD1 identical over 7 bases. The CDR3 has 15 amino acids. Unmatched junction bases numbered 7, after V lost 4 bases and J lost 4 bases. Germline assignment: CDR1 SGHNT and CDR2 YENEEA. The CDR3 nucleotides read TGTGCCAGCAGCTCAGACAGGGAAGCTAAAAACATTCAGTACTTC. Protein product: CASSSDREAKNIQYF.

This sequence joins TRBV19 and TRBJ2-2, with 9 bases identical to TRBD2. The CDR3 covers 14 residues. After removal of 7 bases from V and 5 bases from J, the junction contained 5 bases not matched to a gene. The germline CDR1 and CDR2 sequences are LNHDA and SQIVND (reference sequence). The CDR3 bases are TGTGCCAGTAAGGGCGGGAGGGAAACCGGGGAGCTGTTTTTT. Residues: CASKGGRETGELFF.

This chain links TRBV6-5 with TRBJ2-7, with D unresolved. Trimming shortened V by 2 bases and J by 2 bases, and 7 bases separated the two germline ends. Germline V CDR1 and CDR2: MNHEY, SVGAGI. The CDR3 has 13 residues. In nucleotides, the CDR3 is TGTGCCAGCAGTTACGCGTATACCTACGAGCAGTACTTC. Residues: CASSYAYTYEQYF.

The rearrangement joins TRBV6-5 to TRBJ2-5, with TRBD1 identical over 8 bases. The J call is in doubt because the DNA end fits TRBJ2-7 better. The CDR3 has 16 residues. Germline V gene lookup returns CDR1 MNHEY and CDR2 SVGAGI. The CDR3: CASSSLRDRRSYEQYF. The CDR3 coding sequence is TGTGCCAGCAGTTCGCTCCGGGACAGGAGATCCTACGAGCAGTACTTC.

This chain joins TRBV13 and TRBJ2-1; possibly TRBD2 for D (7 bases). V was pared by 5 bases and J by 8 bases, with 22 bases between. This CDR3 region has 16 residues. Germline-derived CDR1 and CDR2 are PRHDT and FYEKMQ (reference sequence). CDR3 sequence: CASSDQLAQGGDEQFF. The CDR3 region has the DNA TGTGCCAGCAGCGACCAACTAGCGCAAGGGGGGGATGAGCAGTTCTTC.

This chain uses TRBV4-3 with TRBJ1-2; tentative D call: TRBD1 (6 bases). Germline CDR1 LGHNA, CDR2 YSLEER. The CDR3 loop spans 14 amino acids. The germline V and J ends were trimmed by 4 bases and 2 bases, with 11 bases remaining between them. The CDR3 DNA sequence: TGCGCCAGCAGCCGGGGACAACTCAACTATGGCTACACCTTC. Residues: CASSRGQLNYGYTF.

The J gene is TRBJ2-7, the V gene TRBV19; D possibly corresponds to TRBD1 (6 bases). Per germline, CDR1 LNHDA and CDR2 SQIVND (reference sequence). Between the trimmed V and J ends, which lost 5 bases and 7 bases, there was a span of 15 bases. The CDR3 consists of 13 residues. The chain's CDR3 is CASSLSGDLEQYF. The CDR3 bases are TGTGCCAGTAGTTTATCAGGGGATCTGGAGCAGTACTTC.

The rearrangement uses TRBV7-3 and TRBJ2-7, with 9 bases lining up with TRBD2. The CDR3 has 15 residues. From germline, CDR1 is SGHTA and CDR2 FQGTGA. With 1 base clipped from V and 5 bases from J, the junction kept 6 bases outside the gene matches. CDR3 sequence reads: CASSLIPSGTNEQYF. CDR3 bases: TGTGCCAGCAGCTTAATTCCTAGCGGGACCAACGAGCAGTACTTC.

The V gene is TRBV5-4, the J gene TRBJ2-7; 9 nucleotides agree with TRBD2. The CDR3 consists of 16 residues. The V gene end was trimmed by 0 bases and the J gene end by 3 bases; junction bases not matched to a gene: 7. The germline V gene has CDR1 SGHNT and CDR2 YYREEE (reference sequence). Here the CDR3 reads CASSLGGRLADYEQYF. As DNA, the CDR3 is TGTGCCAGCAGCTTGGGGGGGCGACTAGCGGACTACGAGCAGTACTTC.

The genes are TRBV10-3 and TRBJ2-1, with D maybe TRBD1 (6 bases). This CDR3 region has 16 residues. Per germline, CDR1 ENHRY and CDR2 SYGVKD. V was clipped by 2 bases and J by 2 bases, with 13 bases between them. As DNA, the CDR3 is TGTGCCATCAGTGAGCAGGGGATAGGAACCTACAATGAGCAGTTCTTC. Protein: CAISEQGIGTYNEQFF.

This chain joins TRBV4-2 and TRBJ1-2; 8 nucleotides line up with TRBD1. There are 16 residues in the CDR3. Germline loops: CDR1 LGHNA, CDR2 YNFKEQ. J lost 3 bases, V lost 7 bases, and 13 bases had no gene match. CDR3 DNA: TGTGCCAGCACCCCGACGACAGGGGAGGATGACTATGGCTACACCTTC. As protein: CASTPTTGEDDYGYTF.

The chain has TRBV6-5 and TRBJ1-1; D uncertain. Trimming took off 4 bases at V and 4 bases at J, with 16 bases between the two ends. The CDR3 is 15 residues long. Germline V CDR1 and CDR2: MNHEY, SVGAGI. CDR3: CASSSAPFAATEAFF. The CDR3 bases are TGTGCCAGCAGTTCCGCCCCCTTTGCGGCCACTGAAGCTTTCTTT.

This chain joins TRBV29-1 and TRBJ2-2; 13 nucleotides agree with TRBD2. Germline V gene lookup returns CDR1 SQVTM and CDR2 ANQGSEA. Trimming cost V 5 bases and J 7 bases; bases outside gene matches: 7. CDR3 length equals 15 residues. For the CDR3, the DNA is TGCAGCGTTCAAACTAGCGGGGGGGCCGGCGGGGAGCTGTTTTTT. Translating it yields CSVQTSGGAGGELFF.

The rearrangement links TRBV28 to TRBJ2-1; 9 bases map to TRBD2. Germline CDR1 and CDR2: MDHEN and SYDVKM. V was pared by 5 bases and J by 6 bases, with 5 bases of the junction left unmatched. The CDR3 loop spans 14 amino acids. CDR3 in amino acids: CASSLAGPPNEQFF. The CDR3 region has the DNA TGTGCCAGCAGTCTAGCGGGACCCCCCAATGAGCAGTTCTTC. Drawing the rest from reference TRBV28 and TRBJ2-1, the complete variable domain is DVKVTQSSRYLVKRTGEKVFLECVQDMDHENMFWYRQDPGLGLRLIYFSYDVKMKEKGDIPEGYSVSREKKERFSLILESASTNQTSMYLCASSLAGPPNEQFFGPGTRLTVL.

In DNA form, the CDR3 reads TGTGCCAGCTCACTGGGGACTGGGGCAGATACGCAGTATTTT. Protein sequence: CASSLGTGADTQYF. The genes are TRBV18 and TRBJ2-3; D possibly corresponds to TRBD2 (6 bases). CDR3 length: 14 amino acids. From germline, CDR1 is KGHSH and CDR2 LQKENI. V was trimmed by 4 bases and J by 4 bases, leaving 12 bases between them.

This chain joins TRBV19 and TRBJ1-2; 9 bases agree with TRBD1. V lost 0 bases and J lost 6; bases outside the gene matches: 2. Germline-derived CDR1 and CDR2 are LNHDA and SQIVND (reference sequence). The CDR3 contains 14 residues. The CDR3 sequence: CASSIDRTGDGYTF. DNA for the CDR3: TGTGCCAGTAGTATAGATAGGACAGGGGATGGCTACACCTTC.